Each of the 17 T cell receptor beta chains below was sequenced from the same sample in a study of blood T cell repertoires in COVID-19. The data were produced by immunoSEQ multiplex PCR, yet TCRdb's version contains in-frame clones alone and is incomplete. This sample has under 200,000 clones, with roughly 89% found just once. Sequenced: peripheral blood. These receptors were taken from a woman in her 70s with COVID-19, enrolled during active disease.

The chain recombines TRBV9 with TRBJ2-1; TRBD2 agrees at 11 bases. Germline-derived CDR1 and CDR2 are SGDLS and YYNGEE. V lost 4 bases, J lost 7 bases, and 16 bases stayed unmatched. CDR3 length: 18 residues. CDR3 sequence: CASSPTSGGQVGGNEQFF. DNA for the CDR3: TGTGCCAGCAGCCCCACTAGCGGGGGTCAAGTCGGGGGGAATGAGCAGTTCTTC. The whole variable domain, filled in from reference TRBV9 and TRBJ2-1, reads DSGVTQTPKHLITATGQRVTLRCSPRSGDLSVYWYQQSLDQGLQFLIQYYNGEERAKGNILERFSAQQFPDLHSELNLSSLELGDSALYFCASSPTSGGQVGGNEQFFGPGTRLTVL.

This clone turned up a few times. V usage is TRBV6-5 and J usage is TRBJ1-4; TRBD1 matches 9 bases. The germline V gene has CDR1 MNHEY and CDR2 SVGAGI. This CDR3 has 15 residues. V shed 8 bases and J 7 bases; nucleotides not matched to a gene: 11. CDR3 protein: CASGSQQGASEKLFF. CDR3 sequence (DNA): TGTGCCAGCGGGTCGCAACAGGGGGCGAGTGAAAAACTGTTTTTT.

CDR3 region: CASSRCGQGDTEAFF. The CDR3 coding sequence is TGTGCCAGCAGCCGATGCGGACAGGGGGACACTGAAGCTTTCTTT. The chain joins TRBV12-1 to TRBJ1-1; the DNA was not used to check the table's D call, TRBD1. TRBV12-1 is a listed pseudogene. The CDR3 has 15 residues.

The chain has TRBV9 and TRBJ1-2; D remains unclear. The V and J ends lost 4 bases and 1 base respectively, with 11 bases between them. CDR3 length: 14 amino acids. Germline lookup yields CDR1 SGDLS and CDR2 YYNGEE. The CDR3 sequence is CASSSGVINYGYTF. In DNA, the CDR3 is TGTGCCAGCAGCTCAGGCGTGATTAACTATGGCTACACCTTC. Variable domain in full (rest from reference TRBV9 and TRBJ1-2): DSGVTQTPKHLITATGQRVTLRCSPRSGDLSVYWYQQSLDQGLQFLIQYYNGEERAKGNILERFSAQQFPDLHSELNLSSLELGDSALYFCASSSGVINYGYTFGSGTRLTVV.

This chain's CDR3 is CASSQGQSPGNTIYF. The CDR3 DNA follows: TGTGCCAGCAGCCAAGGTCAAAGCCCGGGAAACACCATATATTTT. V is TRBV3-1 (or the pseudogene TRBV3-2) and J is TRBJ1-3; D remains ambiguous. With 1 base removed from V and 4 bases from J, the gap between germline ends came to 11 bases. Germline-derived CDR1 and CDR2 are LGHDT and YNNKEL (reference sequence). The length of the CDR3 is 15 residues.

The rearrangement links TRBV4-1 to TRBJ2-3; D is possibly TRBD2 (8 bases). The V and J ends lost 4 bases and 6 bases respectively, with 20 bases between them. The CDR3 has 16 amino acids. Germline CDR1 is MGHRA and CDR2 is YSYEKL. The CDR3 sequence is CASSPPDRTSKDTQYF. CDR3 nucleotide sequence: TGCGCCAGCAGCCCGCCGGACAGGACTAGCAAGGATACGCAGTATTTT.

CDR3 amino acids: CASNRGGVGTDTQYF. CDR3 coding DNA: TGCGCCAGCAACCGCGGGGGGGTCGGCACAGATACGCAGTATTTT. This chain joins TRBV10-1 and TRBJ2-3, with 9 bases identical to TRBD2. J lost 1 base, V lost 7 bases, and 6 bases had no gene match. The CDR3 is made up of 15 amino acids. CDR1 is WNHNN and CDR2 is SYGVQD in the germline V gene (reference sequence).

This clone has just one count. The chain carries TRBV5-6 and TRBJ1-2; 9 nucleotides line up with TRBD1. Germline assignment: CDR1 SGHDT and CDR2 YYEEEE. V lost 6 bases, J lost 8 bases, and 17 bases stayed unmatched. The CDR3 sequence is 16 residues long. CDR3: CASTFTRTGVRGGYTF. The CDR3 DNA follows: TGTGCCAGCACTTTCACGAGGACAGGGGTCCGCGGGGGCTACACCTTC.

V gene TRBV2 combines with J gene TRBJ1-2; D uncertain. The CDR3 totals 11 residues. V shed 5 bases and J shed 4 bases, with 5 bases lying between them. Germline lookup yields CDR1 SNHLY and CDR2 FYNNEI. CDR3 bases: TGTGCCAGCAGTTGGAGCTATGGCTACACCTTC. It specifies CASSWSYGYTF.

The gene calls are TRBV5-1 and TRBJ1-4, with D uncertain. Germline V gene lookup returns CDR1 SGHRS and CDR2 YFSETQ. Between the trimmed V and J ends, which lost 1 base and 1 base, there was a span of 5 bases. The CDR3 spans 14 residues. The CDR3 protein is CASSLSLTNEKLFF. In DNA form, the CDR3 reads TGCGCCAGCAGCTTGTCCCTAACTAATGAAAAACTGTTTTTT.

The genes are TRBV28 and TRBJ1-1, with D possibly matching TRBD1 (5 bases). CDR1 and CDR2 from the germline V gene are MDHEN and SYDVKM. The CDR3 has 16 amino acids. Trimming stripped 7 bases from V and 2 bases from J, with 20 bases between. The CDR3 DNA reads as TGTGCCAGCAAGGGGTTCTACCCAAACGCTAACACTGAAGCTTTCTTT. Its protein product is CASKGFYPNANTEAFF.

The rearrangement uses TRBV11-2 and TRBJ1-1; 10 nucleotides align to TRBD1. The V segment lost 2 bases and the J segment 4 bases; nucleotides outside the gene matches: 10. CDR1 and CDR2 (germline): SGHAT, FQNNGV. The CDR3 is 17 amino acids. The CDR3 sequence is CASSLTGTGVGSTEAFF. The DNA of the CDR3 is TGTGCCAGCAGCTTAACAGGGACAGGGGTCGGGAGCACTGAAGCTTTCTTT.

The rearrangement uses TRBV18 and TRBJ1-6; 10 nucleotides line up with TRBD1. Germline assignment: CDR1 KGHSH and CDR2 LQKENI. With 2 bases clipped from V and 6 bases from J, the junction kept 4 bases outside the gene matches. This CDR3 is built from 16 residues. The CDR3 sequence is CASSPGTGVTNSPLHF. CDR3 DNA: TGTGCCAGCTCACCAGGGACAGGGGTTACTAATTCACCCCTCCACTTT.

This clone was recorded once. This chain joins TRBV2 and TRBJ2-7, with 10 bases identical to TRBD2. The V and J ends lost 7 bases and 6 bases, in that order; junction bases with no gene match: 9. There are 14 residues in the CDR3. Germline V gene sequence: CDR1 SNHLY, CDR2 FYNNEI. The CDR3 spells CASTEGLAGAEQYF. CDR3 coding DNA: TGTGCCAGCACCGAGGGTCTAGCGGGGGCCGAGCAGTACTTC.

The chain carries TRBV3-1 (or the pseudogene TRBV3-2) and TRBJ2-2; D call uncertain. With 0 bases removed from V and 2 bases from J, the gap between germline ends came to 7 bases. CDR3 length equals 15 residues. Germline loops: CDR1 LGHDT, CDR2 YNNKEL (reference sequence). CDR3 in amino acids: CASSQDMANTGELFF. In DNA form, the CDR3 reads TGTGCCAGCAGCCAAGATATGGCCAACACCGGGGAGCTGTTTTTT.

The rearrangement uses TRBV18 and TRBJ2-3; TRBD1 is a possible D gene (5 bases). CDR1 and CDR2 from the germline V gene are KGHSH and LQKENI. This CDR3 contains 14 residues. The V gene lost 5 bases and the J gene lost 6 bases, with 15 bases spanning the gap. CDR3 loop: CASSWQGPPDTQYF. The CDR3 nucleotides are TGTGCCAGCTCATGGCAGGGCCCGCCCGATACGCAGTATTTT.

This chain connects TRBV2 to TRBJ1-6, with D perhaps matching TRBD1 (6 bases). V gave up 6 bases and J gave up 10 bases, with 16 bases separating them. Germline V gene lookup returns CDR1 SNHLY and CDR2 FYNNEI. The CDR3 sequence is 14 residues long. CDR3 sequence reads: CASRARDTFSPLHF. The CDR3 nucleotides read TGTGCCAGCAGGGCCCGGGACACCTTCTCACCCCTCCACTTT.